The rows below give T cell receptor beta chains drawn from one sample of a study of human T cells and chemical hapten exposure. TCRdb fed the RACE reads into MiXCR, producing one record per CDR3 protein. Of approximately 84,000 distinct CDR3 sequences in the sample, over 8.5% were seen once. Sequenced: whole blood. All receptors come from a male donor in good health. Some clones in this sample may be carry-over from other donors' samples. The CDR3 runs from the conserved cysteine through the conserved F or W.

V gene,J gene,CDR3 protein
TRBV19,TRBJ2-5,CASSIGVRDEEETQYF
TRBV6-2/TRBV6-3,TRBJ2-6,CASRPIPGANVLTF
TRBV7-9,TRBJ2-3,CASSHWTVSTDTRYF
TRBV30,TRBJ2-5,CAWSVWGQETQYF
TRBV7-2,TRBJ1-6,CASSLLRDSLPNSPLHF
TRBV7-9,TRBJ1-1,CASSSLQGEVMNTEAFF
TRBV12-3/TRBV12-4,TRBJ2-1,CASSLSEQGVQQFF
TRBV7-2,TRBJ2-7,CASRGGLSYEQYF
TRBV14,TRBJ2-3,CASSQDRLRGRVADTQYF
TRBV19,TRBJ1-5,CASSISDRAGQPQHF
TRBV5-4,TRBJ2-7,CASSLPAGADYEQYF
TRBV6-5,TRBJ1-6,CASSYSRGRNSPLHF
TRBV6-6,TRBJ2-3,CASSTQRAGTDTQYF
TRBV25-1,TRBJ1-2,CASSESIATYGYTF
TRBV10-2,TRBJ1-2,CASSEPTQGNGYTF
TRBV5-6,TRBJ2-5,CASSLVEGETQYF
TRBV12-3/TRBV12-4,TRBJ1-1,CASSTENTEAFF
TRBV6-2/TRBV6-3,TRBJ2-2,CASSSPTVRTGELFF
TRBV7-3,TRBJ2-1,CASSLGGGGSYNEQFF
TRBV7-9,TRBJ1-1,CASRSSLPNTEAFF
TRBV20-1,TRBJ1-6,CSARGDLNSPLHF
TRBV30,TRBJ2-7,CAFTSGVSYEQYF
TRBV12-3/TRBV12-4,TRBJ1-1,CASKRGQNTEAFF
TRBV29-1,TRBJ2-3,CSVVVVAPTSTDTQYF
TRBV2,TRBJ1-4,CASSYGQQNEKLFF
TRBV3-1,TRBJ2-3,CASSPSDRAGTDTQYF
TRBV24-1,TRBJ2-3,CATSDPGTDPTDTQYF